This T cell receptor (beta chain) emerged from a study of regulatory T cells in long-lasting Graves disease. The germline V gene has CDR1 MNHNS and CDR2 SASEGT. This CDR3 is 16 amino acids long. iRepertoire HTBI primers and Arm-PCR of CDR3 regions built TCR beta libraries. Via MiXCR, TCRdb re-called the multiplex PCR reads, giving one row per CDR3 protein. The sample lists about 540,000 distinct CDR3 sequences, roughly 14% occurring once. The time point is: newly diagnosed GD, antithyroid drugs for less than 3 months. Making the TCR library involved RNA that had been extracted from PBMCs. Comments on this clonotype: Its antigen remains unidentified. One base away lies a much larger clone, so this may be a sequencing read error.

General observations from the study: Newly diagnosed patients shared about a thousand public clonotypes; persistent patients shared under 3,000.

The sample was also linked to a second study, of T cells in Graves' hyperthyroidism and ophthalmopathy. According to that study: The HTBI primer set drove a first-round RT-PCR of the TCR CDR3.

This chain joins TRBV6-1 and TRBJ2-4; 7 bases align to TRBD1. The receptor was derived from a man between 25 and 39 years old with Graves disease. The sequenced sample was peripheral blood mononuclear cells (PBMCs), obtained at new diagnosis, from a patient treated with antithyroid drugs. CDR3 sequence (DNA): TGTGCCAACAGTGAAGAGGGGGCGCCGGCCAAAAACATTCAGTACTTC. Translating gives CANSEEGAPAKNIQYF.